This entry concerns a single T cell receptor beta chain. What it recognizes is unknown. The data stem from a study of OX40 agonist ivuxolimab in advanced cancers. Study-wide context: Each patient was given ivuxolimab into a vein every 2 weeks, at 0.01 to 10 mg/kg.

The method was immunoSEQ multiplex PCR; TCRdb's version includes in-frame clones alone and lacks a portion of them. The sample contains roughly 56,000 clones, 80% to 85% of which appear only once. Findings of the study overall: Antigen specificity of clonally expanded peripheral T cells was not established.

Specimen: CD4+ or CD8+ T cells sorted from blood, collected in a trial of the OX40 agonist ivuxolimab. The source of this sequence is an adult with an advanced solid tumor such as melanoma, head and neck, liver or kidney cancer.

The DNA for the CDR3 is TGTGCCAGCGGCCCCGAGCGGGCCTCCTACGAGCAGTACTTC. This encodes CASGPERASYEQYF. This chain connects TRBV28 to TRBJ2-7, with TRBD2 as a possible D gene (6 bases). Trimming took 8 bases from V and 0 from J, leaving 14 bases between them. The CDR3 has 14 residues. Germline CDR1 reads MDHEN; CDR2 reads SYDVKM.